Presented here are 9 T cell receptor beta chains from one specimen sequenced in a study of metastatic and nonmetastatic thyroid tumors. TCRdb re-called clones via MiXCR from the PCR reads. The sample gives about 24,000 clones, 22% of which show up once; approximately 8% is in the top ten. Prior to thyroid surgery, none of the patients had received any treatment. Sequencing was carried out using blood. These receptors were collected from a female donor with papillary thyroid cancer or a benign thyroid nodule (not recorded which). Some clones in this sample may be carry-over from other donors' samples.

This clone was seen ten or more times. J is TRBJ2-3 and V is TRBV9, with a possible D match to TRBD1 (6 bases). Trimming cost V 0 bases and J 2 bases, with 10 bases left between them. Germline V gives CDR1 SGDLS, CDR2 YYNGEE. The length of the CDR3 is 15 residues. The CDR3 DNA reads as TGTGCCAGCAGCGTAGGTGGGGGCTTCACAGATACGCAGTATTTT. Its protein is CASSVGGGFTDTQYF.

In regard to this clone: One end of the junction varies from germline; a read error may be responsible. This chain joins TRBV7-3 and TRBJ2-7, with TRBD2 as a possible D gene (6 bases). Germline CDR1 SGHTA, CDR2 FQGTGA. The CDR3 covers 17 residues. CDR3 bases: TGTGCAAGCAGCCCGGGTCCTCCGGGAGAGGGGAGCCACGAGCAGTACTTC. Translation: CASSPGPPGEGSHEQYF.

This clone was counted at least ten times. The chain uses TRBV13 and TRBJ1-2, with 10 bases fitting TRBD1. CDR1 and CDR2 (germline): PRHDT, FYEKMQ (reference sequence). Trimming at V came to 2 bases and at J to 8 bases, leaving 8 bases not matched to a gene. The CDR3 consists of 15 residues. The CDR3 DNA is TGTGCCAGCAGCTTAAGACAGGGGGCATATCGAGGCTACACCTTC. This sequence encodes CASSLRQGAYRGYTF.

This clone was picked up a small number of times. The V call is TRBV5-6, the J call TRBJ2-7; D might be TRBD2 (6 bases). The CDR3 runs to 16 residues. V lost 4 bases to trimming and J lost 0 bases, with 17 bases between them. CDR1 SGHDT and CDR2 YYEEEE come from the germline V gene. The CDR3 sequence is CASSSFGGDSSYEQYF. The CDR3 DNA follows: TGTGCCAGCAGCAGTTTTGGCGGGGATAGCTCCTACGAGCAGTACTTC.

This clone appeared many times. This clone may be a read error of a much larger clone one base away. V is TRBV18 and J is TRBJ1-6, with D possibly matching TRBD1 (5 bases). V lost 2 bases to trimming and J lost 11 bases, with 16 bases between them. The CDR3 consists of 15 residues. CDR1 and CDR2 (germline): KGHSH, LQKENI. In nucleotides, the CDR3 is TGTGCCAGCTCACCAACGGACGGGGGGAGTCCACCCCTCCACTTT. It specifies CASSPTDGGSPPLHF. The entire variable domain, with the rest obtained from reference TRBV18 and TRBJ1-6, is as follows: NAGVMQNPRHLVRRRGQEARLRCSPMKGHSHVYWYRQLPEEGLKFMVYLQKENIIDESGMPKERFSAEFPKEGPSILRIQQVVRGDSAAYFCASSPTDGGSPPLHFGNGTRLTVT.

At least ten counts were recorded for this clone. The rearrangement links TRBV4-1 to TRBJ2-1, with D unresolved. Germline V gives CDR1 MGHRA, CDR2 YSYEKL. V lost 1 base, J lost 8 bases, and 9 bases lay in between. This CDR3 has 13 amino acids. The CDR3 spells CASSQVLGDEQFF. Here the CDR3 DNA reads TGCGCCAGCAGCCAAGTGCTTGGGGATGAGCAGTTCTTC.

This clone appeared many times. This chain links TRBV4-2 with TRBJ2-7; either TRBD1 or TRBD2 may fit D (5 bases each). Between the trimmed V and J ends, which lost 1 base and 0 bases, there was a span of 13 bases. The CDR3 is made up of 16 amino acids. Looked up from germline, CDR1 is LGHNA and CDR2 is YNFKEQ. CDR3 amino acids: CASSQAGASLSYEQYF. CDR3 coding DNA: TGTGCCAGCAGCCAAGCCGGGGCCTCTCTCTCCTACGAGCAGTACTTC.

The chain has TRBV20-1 and TRBJ2-2; 7 nucleotides line up with TRBD1. The germline gives CDR1 DFQATT, CDR2 SNEGSKA (reference sequence). V trimming: 1 base; J trimming: 0 bases; junction bases outside the gene matches: 5. The CDR3 is made up of 16 amino acids. As DNA, the CDR3 is TGCAGTGCTAGAGGGCCCGGGACAGCGAACACCGGGGAGCTGTTTTTT. Translating it yields CSARGPGTANTGELFF.

There are many counts of this clone. CDR3 in DNA: TGCAGTGCTAGAGCCGGGGGCCCAGATACGCAGTATTTT. Its translation is CSARAGGPDTQYF. The chain links TRBV20-1 to TRBJ2-3; D possibly matches TRBD1 or TRBD2 (6 bases each). CDR3 size: 13 residues. Germline V gene data show CDR1 as DFQATT and CDR2 as SNEGSKA (reference sequence). V was shortened by 1 base and J by 4 bases, with 9 bases between the two germline ends.